The next 21 T cell receptor beta chains were all read from a single sample in a study of cytomegalovirus exposure and HLA in healthy donors. Amplification used 60 Vbeta primers and 13 Jbeta primers. The protocol was immunoSEQ multiplex PCR, while the TCRdb copy is restricted to in-frame clones and leaves out a portion. This table has more than 100,000 clones, approximately 72% appearing once. The sample taken for sequencing was PBMCs. Every receptor here comes from a man in his late teens or twenties in good health and CMV-seronegative.

The chain links TRBV5-6 to TRBJ2-7; TRBD1 agrees at 10 bases. Trimming removed 4 bases from V and 6 bases from J; junction bases left unmatched: 13. The CDR3 runs 16 residues. Germline V gene lookup returns CDR1 SGHDT and CDR2 YYEEEE. CDR3 nucleotides: TGTGCCAGCAGCCAGGGACAGGGGAACTTAAGGGGCGAGCAGTACTTC. Its protein is CASSQGQGNLRGEQYF.

This clone was observed a handful of times. The chain uses TRBV28 and TRBJ2-7; 10 bases are a match to TRBD2. Germline CDR1 and CDR2: MDHEN and SYDVKM. The V gene end was trimmed by 4 bases and the J gene end by 2 bases; junction bases not matched to a gene: 23. This CDR3 is 21 amino acids long. In DNA, the CDR3 is TGTGCCAGCAGTTCCTCGGGGCAAGGCCGGGAGCGGGAGGGCCGGCCCTACGAGCAGTACTTC. Protein sequence: CASSSSGQGREREGRPYEQYF.

The chain is built from TRBV7-9 and TRBJ2-7, with TRBD1 matching over 11 bases. The length of the CDR3 is 15 residues. Germline values: CDR1 SEHNR, CDR2 FQNEAQ (reference sequence). Germline trimming cut 2 bases from V and 3 bases from J; bases unmatched to any gene: 3. In DNA, the CDR3 is TGTGCCAGCAGCTTAACGGACAGGGGGCGCTACGAGCAGTACTTC. It yields the protein CASSLTDRGRYEQYF.

For the CDR3, the DNA is TGTGCCTGGAGGTCGGGACAGGGATACGAGCAGTACTTC. This sequence encodes CAWRSGQGYEQYF. The J gene is TRBJ2-7, the V gene TRBV30, with 9 bases that match TRBD1. The trim removed 3 bases at V and 4 bases at J, leaving 4 bases unmatched. CDR3 size: 13 residues. Per the germline V gene, CDR1 is GTSNPN and CDR2 is SVGIG (reference sequence).

The J gene is TRBJ2-7, the V gene TRBV14, with 10 bases that match TRBD2. V dropped 4 bases and J dropped 9; count of bases not matched to a gene: 12. Germline V CDR1 and CDR2: SGHDN, FVKESK. The CDR3 consists of 15 residues. The CDR3 nucleotides are TGTGCCAGCAGCCGGTCGGCTAGCGGGAGTTTGGGGCAGTACTTC. Its translation is CASSRSASGSLGQYF. The full variable domain, in which reference TRBV14 and TRBJ2-7 provide the parts outside the CDR3, is EAGVTQFPSHSVIEKGQTVTLRCDPISGHDNLYWYRRVMGKEIKFLLHFVKESKQDESGMPNNRFLAERTGGTYSTLKVQPAELEDSGVYFCASSRSASGSLGQYFGPGTRLTVT.

The sample holds one count of this clone. The rearrangement links TRBV28 to TRBJ1-1; no clear D. This CDR3 spans 13 amino acids. The V gene's germline CDR1 is MDHEN and CDR2 SYDVKM. V was cut by 5 bases and J by 0 bases, with 7 bases left in between. CDR3 DNA sequence: TGTGCCAGCAGTACATCATTGAACACTGAAGCTTTCTTT. This gives the protein CASSTSLNTEAFF.

V gene TRBV9 combines with J gene TRBJ2-7; 10 bases align to TRBD1. Germline V gene sequence: CDR1 SGDLS, CDR2 YYNGEE. The CDR3 sequence is 14 residues long. The V and J ends lost 7 bases and 0 bases, in that order; junction bases with no gene match: 4. CDR3 coding DNA: TGTGCCAGCGGCGGGACAGGGGACTCCTACGAGCAGTACTTC. Encoded protein: CASGGTGDSYEQYF.

J is TRBJ2-5 and V is TRBV19, with 9 nucleotides matching TRBD1. CDR1 LNHDA and CDR2 SQIVND come from the germline V gene (reference sequence). This CDR3 has 13 residues. The trim removed 10 bases at V and 7 bases at J, leaving 10 bases unmatched. This CDR3 reads CATRTGEQGTQYF. The CDR3, as DNA: TGTGCCACCCGGACAGGGGAACAGGGGACCCAGTACTTC.

The rearrangement uses TRBV7-9 and TRBJ2-1; 9 bases align to TRBD1. V was pared by 3 bases and J by 6 bases, with 6 bases of the junction left unmatched. The CDR3 spans 15 residues. In germline, CDR1 is SEHNR, CDR2 FQNEAQ (reference sequence). Here the CDR3 reads CASSLGDRVVNEQFF. The CDR3 DNA reads TGTGCCAGCAGCTTGGGGGACAGGGTTGTCAATGAGCAGTTCTTC.

V and J are TRBV6-1 and TRBJ2-7; TRBD1 matches 8 bases. Trimming removed 4 bases from V and 2 bases from J; junction bases left unmatched: 7. Per the germline V gene, CDR1 is MNHNS and CDR2 is SASEGT. There are 15 residues in the CDR3. The CDR3 DNA is TGTGCCAGCAGTGGGTTTGGGACAGGAACCTACGAGCAGTACTTC. Amino acid sequence: CASSGFGTGTYEQYF.

The chain combines TRBV6-6 with TRBJ1-5, with a possible D match to TRBD1 (6 bases). The CDR3 covers 16 residues. From germline, CDR1 is MNHNY and CDR2 SVGAGI (reference sequence). The germline V and J ends were trimmed by 6 bases and 5 bases, with 20 bases remaining between them. The DNA for the CDR3 is TGTGCCAGCAGCTCCTCATTGACAGGACTCGATCAGCCCCAGCATTTT. As protein: CASSSSLTGLDQPQHF.

The chain recombines TRBV28 with TRBJ1-3, with unresolved D. CDR3 length equals 16 residues. The germline V gene has CDR1 MDHEN and CDR2 SYDVKM. Trimming removed 6 bases from V and 0 bases from J, with 15 bases in between. Written as DNA, the CDR3 is TGTGCCAGCAGGTTAGCAGCGATGTCCTCTGGAAACACCATATATTTT. This encodes CASRLAAMSSGNTIYF.

The rearrangement uses TRBV19 and TRBJ1-1; unclear D gene. This CDR3 contains 15 residues. Germline values: CDR1 LNHDA, CDR2 SQIVND (reference sequence). With 7 bases removed from V and 0 bases from J, the gap between germline ends came to 15 bases. In DNA form, the CDR3 reads TGTGCCAGTAACGTTGGTCGCGACATGAACACTGAAGCTTTCTTT. Encoded protein: CASNVGRDMNTEAFF.

The chain couples TRBV9 to TRBJ2-2; D is perhaps TRBD2 (6 bases). From germline, CDR1 is SGDLS and CDR2 YYNGEE. This CDR3 is built from 17 residues. Trimming pared 0 bases from V and 5 bases from J, leaving 17 bases between. The CDR3 DNA reads TGTGCCAGCAGCGTAGAGCTGCGGGACCGAACTACCGGGGAGCTGTTTTTT. Residues: CASSVELRDRTTGELFF.

The V gene is TRBV18, the J gene TRBJ2-2; 9 bases are shared with TRBD1. CDR3 length: 16 amino acids. Germline V gives CDR1 KGHSH, CDR2 LQKENI. The ends lost 3 bases at V and 1 base at J; junction bases unmatched: 3. CDR3 nucleotide sequence: TGTGCCAGCTCACCGGCGGGACAGGGGAACACCGGGGAGCTGTTTTTT. Translating gives CASSPAGQGNTGELFF. Variable domain in full (rest from reference TRBV18 and TRBJ2-2): NAGVMQNPRHLVRRRGQEARLRCSPMKGHSHVYWYRQLPEEGLKFMVYLQKENIIDESGMPKERFSAEFPKEGPSILRIQQVVRGDSAAYFCASSPAGQGNTGELFFGEGSRLTVL.

V usage is TRBV7-8 and J usage is TRBJ1-2; D is perhaps TRBD1 (5 bases). In germline, CDR1 is SGHVS, CDR2 FQNEAQ. The V end was cut by 1 base, the J end by 4 bases, with 7 bases between. The CDR3 runs to 13 residues. This chain's CDR3 is CASSLGGGYGYTF. CDR3 nucleotides: TGTGCCAGCAGCTTAGGGGGGGGCTATGGCTACACCTTC.

V is TRBV18 and J is TRBJ2-3; 9 positions agree with TRBD2. Germline V gene sequence: CDR1 KGHSH, CDR2 LQKENI. This CDR3 region has 16 residues. With 4 bases clipped from V and 1 base from J, the junction kept 6 bases outside the gene matches. CDR3 residues: CASSLLAGEGTDTQYF. The CDR3 DNA reads TGTGCCAGCTCACTCTTAGCGGGAGAAGGCACAGATACGCAGTATTTT.

This chain joins TRBV19 and TRBJ1-5; TRBD1 matches at 9 bases. Germline CDR1 LNHDA, CDR2 SQIVND (reference sequence). V trimming: 4 bases; J trimming: 6 bases; junction bases outside the gene matches: 1. The CDR3 runs to 13 residues. In nucleotides, the CDR3 is TGTGCCAGTAGTAGGGACAGGGTTCAGCCCCAGCATTTT. Translated, it gives CASSRDRVQPQHF.

The chain recombines TRBV11-2 with TRBJ2-1, with 8 bases that match TRBD2. J gave up 7 bases and V 2 bases, and 7 bases lay outside the gene matches. This CDR3 has 15 amino acids. Germline CDR1 reads SGHAT; CDR2 reads FQNNGV. The CDR3 nucleotides are TGTGCCAGCAGCTTAAGGGTAGCGGGAAATAATGAGCAGTTCTTC. It encodes CASSLRVAGNNEQFF.

This clone was observed once. A read error may account for a junction end that differs from germline. CDR3 DNA: TGTGCCACCAGTTTAGCGGGGCTCAAAAACATTCAGTACTTC. Encoded protein: CATSLAGLKNIQYF. The V call is TRBV10-3, the J call TRBJ2-4; TRBD2 aligns across 8 bases. Germline V gene sequence: CDR1 ENHRY, CDR2 SYGVKD. The CDR3 is made up of 14 amino acids.

In its sample, this clone was seen a few times. The chain carries TRBV4-2 and TRBJ1-5; 7 bases map to TRBD1. Germline V gene lookup returns CDR1 LGHNA and CDR2 YNFKEQ. The ends lost 3 bases at V and 5 bases at J; junction bases unmatched: 10. This CDR3 is 16 amino acids long. The CDR3 spells CASSHKTGVSYQPQHF. CDR3 DNA sequence: TGTGCCAGCAGCCACAAAACAGGGGTATCCTATCAGCCCCAGCATTTT.